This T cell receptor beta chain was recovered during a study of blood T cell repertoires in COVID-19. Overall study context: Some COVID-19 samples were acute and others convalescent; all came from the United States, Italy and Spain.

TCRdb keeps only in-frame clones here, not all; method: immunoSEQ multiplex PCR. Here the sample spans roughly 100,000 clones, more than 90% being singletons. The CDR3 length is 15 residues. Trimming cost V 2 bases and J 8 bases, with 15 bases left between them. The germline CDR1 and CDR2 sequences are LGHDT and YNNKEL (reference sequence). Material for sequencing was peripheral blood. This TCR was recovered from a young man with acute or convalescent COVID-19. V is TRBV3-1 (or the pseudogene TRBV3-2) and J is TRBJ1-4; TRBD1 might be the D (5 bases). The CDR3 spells CASSQYRGLGEKLFF. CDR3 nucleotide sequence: TGTGCCAGCAGCCAATATCGGGGGTTAGGGGAAAAACTGTTTTTT.